Judged by abundance, the clone carrying this T cell receptor beta chain is medium-sized. Its antigen is as yet unknown. Under the authors' procedure: Lowest detectable productive clonotype frequency was 2.59 x 10-5. Sequenced by immunoSEQ multiplex PCR; TCRdb stores in-frame clones only, minus some. V, J and clone size are those of that table, while D and trimming were read from the DNA. Of 32,000 or so clones listed, around four fifths are singletons. The data were taken from a study of STAT5B mutations in CD4+ large granular lymphocyte leukemia. The study's findings and limits: Patient CD4-sorted repertoires looked more clonal than healthy CD4+ repertoires, even without putative leukemic clones.

The specimen was CD4+ T cells from blood buffy coats. The sequence derives from a human donor in good health.

CDR3 sequence (DNA): TGCGCCAGCAGCTTGAACGAGTACTCACCCCTCCACTTT. Translating gives CASSLNEYSPLHF. The rearrangement uses TRBV5-1 and TRBJ1-6; D remains ambiguous. V lost 1 base and J lost 10, with 9 bases in between. Germline V gene data show CDR1 as SGHRS and CDR2 as YFSETQ. The CDR3 runs 13 residues.